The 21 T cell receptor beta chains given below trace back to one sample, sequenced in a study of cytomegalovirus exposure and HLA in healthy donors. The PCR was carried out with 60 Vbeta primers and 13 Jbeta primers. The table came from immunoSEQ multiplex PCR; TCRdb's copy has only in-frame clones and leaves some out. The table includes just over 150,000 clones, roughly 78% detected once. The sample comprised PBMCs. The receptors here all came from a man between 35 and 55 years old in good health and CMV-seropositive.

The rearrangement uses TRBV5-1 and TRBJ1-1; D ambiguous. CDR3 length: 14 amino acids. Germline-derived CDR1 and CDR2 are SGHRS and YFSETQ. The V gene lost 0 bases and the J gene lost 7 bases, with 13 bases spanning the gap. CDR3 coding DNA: TGCGCCAGCAGCTTGGATTGGGCCTCGGATGAAGCTTTCTTT. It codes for CASSLDWASDEAFF.

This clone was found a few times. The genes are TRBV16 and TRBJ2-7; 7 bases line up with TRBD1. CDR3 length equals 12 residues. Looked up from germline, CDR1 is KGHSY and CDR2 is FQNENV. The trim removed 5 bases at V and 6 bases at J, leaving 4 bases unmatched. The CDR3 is CASSDRVSEQYF. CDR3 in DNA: TGTGCCAGCAGCGACAGGGTATCCGAGCAGTACTTC.

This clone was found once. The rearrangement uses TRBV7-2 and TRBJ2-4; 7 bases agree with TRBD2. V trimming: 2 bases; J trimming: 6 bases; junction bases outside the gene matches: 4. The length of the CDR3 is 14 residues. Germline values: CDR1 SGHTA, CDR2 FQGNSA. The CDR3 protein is CASSLSGGGNIQYF. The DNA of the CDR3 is TGTGCCAGCAGCTTATCCGGCGGGGGAAACATTCAGTACTTC.

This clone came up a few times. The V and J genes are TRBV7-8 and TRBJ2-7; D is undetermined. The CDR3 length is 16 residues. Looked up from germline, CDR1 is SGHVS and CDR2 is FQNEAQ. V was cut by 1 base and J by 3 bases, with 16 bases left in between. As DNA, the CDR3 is TGTGCCAGCAGCTTAGTTTATCCCGGGTCCCTCTACGAGCAGTACTTC. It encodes CASSLVYPGSLYEQYF.

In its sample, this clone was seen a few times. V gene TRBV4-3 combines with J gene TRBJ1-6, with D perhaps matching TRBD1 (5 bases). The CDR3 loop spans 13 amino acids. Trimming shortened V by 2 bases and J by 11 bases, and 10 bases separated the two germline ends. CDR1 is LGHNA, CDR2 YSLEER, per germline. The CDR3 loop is CASSQWGRPPLHF. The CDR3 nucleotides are TGCGCCAGCAGCCAATGGGGCCGGCCACCCCTCCACTTT.

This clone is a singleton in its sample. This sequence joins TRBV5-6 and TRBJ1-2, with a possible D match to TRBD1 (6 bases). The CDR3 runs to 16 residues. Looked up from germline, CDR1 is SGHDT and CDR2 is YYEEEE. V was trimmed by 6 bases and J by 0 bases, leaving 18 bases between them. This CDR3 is CASTWGQTFANYGYTF. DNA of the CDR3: TGTGCCAGCACCTGGGGGCAGACTTTCGCTAACTATGGCTACACCTTC.

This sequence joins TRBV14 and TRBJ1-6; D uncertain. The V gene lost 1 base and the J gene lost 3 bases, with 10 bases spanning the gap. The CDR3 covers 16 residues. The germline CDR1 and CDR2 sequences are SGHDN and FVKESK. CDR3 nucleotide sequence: TGTGCCAGCAGCCAAGTAAGGCAGGACTATAATTCACCCCTCCACTTT. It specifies CASSQVRQDYNSPLHF.

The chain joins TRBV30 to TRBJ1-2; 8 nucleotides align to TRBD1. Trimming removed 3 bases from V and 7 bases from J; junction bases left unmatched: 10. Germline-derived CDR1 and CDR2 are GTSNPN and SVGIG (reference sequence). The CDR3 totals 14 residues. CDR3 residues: CAWRATGGQSGYTF. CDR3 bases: TGTGCCTGGAGAGCCACAGGGGGGCAGAGTGGCTACACCTTC.

This CDR3 reads CASSLDLTSTDTQYF. CDR3 in DNA: TGTGCCAGCAGCTTGGACTTAACTAGCACAGATACGCAGTATTTT. This rearrangement joins TRBV5-4 to TRBJ2-3; D remains ambiguous. This CDR3 region has 15 residues. Trimming cost V 0 bases and J 0 bases, with 8 bases left between them. Germline values: CDR1 SGHNT, CDR2 YYREEE (reference sequence).

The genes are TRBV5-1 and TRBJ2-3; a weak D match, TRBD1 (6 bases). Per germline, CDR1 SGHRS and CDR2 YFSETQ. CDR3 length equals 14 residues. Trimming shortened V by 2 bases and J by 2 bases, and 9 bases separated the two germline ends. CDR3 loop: CASSFNRDTDTQYF. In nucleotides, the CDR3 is TGCGCCAGCAGCTTCAACAGGGACACAGATACGCAGTATTTT.

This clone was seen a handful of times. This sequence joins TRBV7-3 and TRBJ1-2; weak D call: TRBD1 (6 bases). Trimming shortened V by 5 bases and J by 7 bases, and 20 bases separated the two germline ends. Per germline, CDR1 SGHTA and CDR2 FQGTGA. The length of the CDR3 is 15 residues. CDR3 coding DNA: TGTGCCAGCAGCCCGTCGGGCAGGGGAAGATGTGGCTACACCTTC. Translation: CASSPSGRGRCGYTF.

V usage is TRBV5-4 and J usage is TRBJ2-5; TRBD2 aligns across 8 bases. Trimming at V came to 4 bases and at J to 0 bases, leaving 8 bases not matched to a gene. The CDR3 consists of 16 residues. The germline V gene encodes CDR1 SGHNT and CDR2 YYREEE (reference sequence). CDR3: CASSRGGRGYQETQYF. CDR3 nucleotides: TGTGCCAGCAGCCGGGGGGGGAGGGGGTACCAAGAGACCCAGTACTTC.

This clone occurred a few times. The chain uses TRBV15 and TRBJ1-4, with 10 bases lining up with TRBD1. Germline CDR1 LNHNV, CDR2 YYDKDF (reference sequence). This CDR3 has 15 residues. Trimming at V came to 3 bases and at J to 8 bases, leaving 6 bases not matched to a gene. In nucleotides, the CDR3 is TGTGCCACCAGCAGGGGACAGGGGATGGGAGAAAAACTGTTTTTT. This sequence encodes CATSRGQGMGEKLFF.

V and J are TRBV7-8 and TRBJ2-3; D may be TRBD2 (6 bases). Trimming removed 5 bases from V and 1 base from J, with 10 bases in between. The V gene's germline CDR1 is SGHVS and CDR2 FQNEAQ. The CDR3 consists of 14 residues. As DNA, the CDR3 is TGTGCCAGCAGCCCTTGGGAGGGCACAGATACGCAGTATTTT. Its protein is CASSPWEGTDTQYF.

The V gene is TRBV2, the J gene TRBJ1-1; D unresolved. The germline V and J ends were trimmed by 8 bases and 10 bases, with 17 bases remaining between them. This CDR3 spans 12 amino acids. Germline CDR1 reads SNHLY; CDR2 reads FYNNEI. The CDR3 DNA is TGTGCCAGCGTAATTCCCCGGTTTAGAGCTTTCTTT. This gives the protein CASVIPRFRAFF.

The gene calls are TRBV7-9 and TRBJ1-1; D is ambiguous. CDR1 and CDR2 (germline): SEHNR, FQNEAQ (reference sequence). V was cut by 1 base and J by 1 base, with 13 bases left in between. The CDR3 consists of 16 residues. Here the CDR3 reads CASSLVVSEPNTEAFF. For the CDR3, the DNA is TGTGCCAGCAGCTTAGTGGTATCGGAGCCGAACACTGAAGCTTTCTTT.

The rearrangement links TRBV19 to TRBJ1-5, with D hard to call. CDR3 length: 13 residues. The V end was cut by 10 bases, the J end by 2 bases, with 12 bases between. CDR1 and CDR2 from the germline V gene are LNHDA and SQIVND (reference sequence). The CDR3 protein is CATLPGGNQPQHF. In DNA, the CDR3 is TGTGCCACTCTCCCCGGGGGCAATCAGCCCCAGCATTTT.

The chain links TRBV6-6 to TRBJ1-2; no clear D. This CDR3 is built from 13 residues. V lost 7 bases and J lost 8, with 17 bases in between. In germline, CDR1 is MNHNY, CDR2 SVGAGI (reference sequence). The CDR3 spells CASTARADGGYTF. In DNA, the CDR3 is TGTGCCAGCACCGCGCGTGCGGATGGAGGCTACACCTTC.

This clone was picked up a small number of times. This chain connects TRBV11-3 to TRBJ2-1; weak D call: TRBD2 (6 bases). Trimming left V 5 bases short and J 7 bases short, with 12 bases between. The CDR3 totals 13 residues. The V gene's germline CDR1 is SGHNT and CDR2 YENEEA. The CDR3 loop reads CASSAGGLNEQFF. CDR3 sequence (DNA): TGTGCCAGCAGCGCCGGAGGGCTTAATGAGCAGTTCTTC.

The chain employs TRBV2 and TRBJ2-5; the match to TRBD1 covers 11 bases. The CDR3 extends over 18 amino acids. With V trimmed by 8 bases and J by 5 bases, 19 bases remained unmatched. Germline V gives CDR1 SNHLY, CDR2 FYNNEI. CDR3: CASAFGQGARVGAETQYF. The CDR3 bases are TGTGCCAGCGCTTTTGGACAGGGGGCCCGAGTAGGTGCGGAGACCCAGTACTTC.

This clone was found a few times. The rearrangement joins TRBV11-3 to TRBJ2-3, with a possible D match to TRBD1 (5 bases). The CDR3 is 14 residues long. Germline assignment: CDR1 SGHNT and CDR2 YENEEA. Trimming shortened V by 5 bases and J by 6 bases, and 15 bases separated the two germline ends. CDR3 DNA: TGTGCCAGCAGCGTGGGGCAAAGTGGGGATACGCAGTATTTT. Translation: CASSVGQSGDTQYF.